This record concerns one T cell receptor beta chain sequence. This clonotype has a count of ten or more. The target of this receptor is not known. Base-call qualities are not available, and no considerably larger clone is one nucleotide away. TCR beta VDJ combination and CDR3 sequence profiling used genomic DNA as the template. An Illumina HiSeq 2000 was the platform used for TCR repertoire sequencing. The original methods were these. TRBV/TRBJ rearrangement plots, CDR3 size and DJ length profiles, and Simpson's diversity index were used to evaluate the repertoires. The most abundant DNA sequence in the deep sequencing data was defined as the immunodominant clone. CDR3 amino acid sequences were screened for sharing across subjects and were compared with published repertoires and the VDJdb database. Clones were called with MiXCR by TCRdb after fastp trimmed the public reads at Q25, and only in-frame beta chains were retained. Every CDR3 protein is listed once, alongside the most common genes and DNA of its rows. TCRdb, not the original authors, processed these V and J calls. The sample records roughly 64,000 distinct CDR3 sequences, roughly 54% of which are singletons. The ten largest clonotypes hold 2% to 2.5% of the sample.

In this study, sorted CD4+ and CD8+ T cells from the blood of healthy subjects and of severe aplastic anemia patients had their TCR repertoires deep-sequenced. Ficoll-Paque density gradient centrifugation was used to isolate peripheral blood mononuclear cells. CD4+ and CD8+ T cells were sorted by FACS or magnetic beads before DNA extraction. V loses 5 bases at its end and J loses 7 bases; junction bases beyond the gene matches: 14. There are 16 amino acids in the CDR3, from cysteine to phenylalanine inclusive. Only the CDR3 portion is preserved as DNA: 48 bases, with reading frame beginning at the first base. CDR1 is given as SGHNT and CDR2 as YYREEE, both from the germline V gene (reference sequence). This sample was taken from a study of CD8+CD57+ T cells in acquired aplastic anemia (dated by TCRdb to the late 2010s). For the wider study: DNA extracted from sorted CD4+ and CD8+ cells had a mean of about 3 ug, with a range of roughly 0.19 to 27.4 ug. For healthy donor samples, the average read count was about 9.8 million for CD4+ cells and approximately 12 million for CD8+ cells. The paper's findings and limits, for the study overall: Patients and healthy controls showed no significant difference in CD8+ Simpson's diversity (P=0.060). Roughly 29 CD8+ CDR3 sequences were found in both patients and controls but appeared to be highly expressed in patients and within the immunodominant clones of the patients.

Rearrangement joined TRBV5-4 to TRBJ2-2; 7 bases in between match TRBD2. This clonotype was obtained from a human donor in good health, serving as a control. The sequencing sample was made of sorted CD4+, CD8+, or CD8+CD57+ T cells (not recorded which) from PBMCs. The DNA sequence reads TGTGCCAGCAGGAGGGAGGGCCTCAAGGGATACGGGGAGCTGTTTTTT. This gives the protein CASRREGLKGYGELFF. The full variable domain, completed from the reference TRBV5-4 and TRBJ2-2 proteins outside the CDR3, reads ETGVTQSPTHLIKTRGQQVTLRCSSQSGHNTVSWYQQALGQGPQFIFQYYREEENGRGNFPPRFSGLQFPNYSSELNVNALELDDSALYLCASRREGLKGYGELFFGEGSRLTVL.